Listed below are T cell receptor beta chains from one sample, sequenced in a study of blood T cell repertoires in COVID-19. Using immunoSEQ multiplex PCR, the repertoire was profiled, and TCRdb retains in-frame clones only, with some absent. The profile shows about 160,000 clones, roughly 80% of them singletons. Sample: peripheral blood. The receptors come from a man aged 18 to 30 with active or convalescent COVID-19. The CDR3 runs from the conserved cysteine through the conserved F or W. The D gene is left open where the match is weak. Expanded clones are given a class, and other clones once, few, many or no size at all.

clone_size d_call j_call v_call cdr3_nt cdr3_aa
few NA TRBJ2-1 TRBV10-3 TGTGCCATCAGTGAGTCGATGGGTGCAGGTTCCTACAATGAGCAGTTCTTC CAISESMGAGSYNEQFF
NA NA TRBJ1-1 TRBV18 TGTGCCAGCTCATCCGACACTGAGAACACTGAAGCTTTCTTT CASSSDTENTEAFF
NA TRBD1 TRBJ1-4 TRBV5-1 TGCGCCAGCAGCGCCGGGACAGCAACTAATGAAAAACTGTTTTTT CASSAGTATNEKLFF
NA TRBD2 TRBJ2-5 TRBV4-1 TGCGCCAGCAGCCAAGATCGGACTAGCGGGGTCCAAGAGACCCAGTACTTC CASSQDRTSGVQETQYF
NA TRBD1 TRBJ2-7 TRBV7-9 TGTGCCAGCAGCAACCGGGACAGGGGCTACGAGCAGTACTTC CASSNRDRGYEQYF
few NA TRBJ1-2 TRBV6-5 TGTGCCAGCAGTCCAGACAACTCTAACTATGGCTACACCTTC CASSPDNSNYGYTF
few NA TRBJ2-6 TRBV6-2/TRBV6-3 TGTGCCAGCAGTTACTCGATGCAGGGTAGAACTGGGGCCAACGTCCTGACTTTC CASSYSMQGRTGANVLTF
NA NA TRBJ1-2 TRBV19 TGTGCCAGTAGATACAGGGCCGACTATGGCTACACCTTC CASRYRADYGYTF
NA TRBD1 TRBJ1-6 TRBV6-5 TGTGCCAGCAGGGGACAGAGCTCCTATAATTCACCCCTCCACTTT CASRGQSSYNSPLHF
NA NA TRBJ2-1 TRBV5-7 TGTGCCAGCAGCTTGGTACCCGACAGGAACAGTTACAATGAGCAGTTCTTC CASSLVPDRNSYNEQFF
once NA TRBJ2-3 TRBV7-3 TGTGCCAGCAGCTCGTCGGGGAGCCACGGCACAGATACGCAGTATTTT CASSSSGSHGTDTQYF
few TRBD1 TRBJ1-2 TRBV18 TGTGCCAGCTCCCCTACGACAGGGGGCGCGGTTGGCTACACCTTC CASSPTTGGAVGYTF
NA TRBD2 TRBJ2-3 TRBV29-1 TGCAGCGTTGTGGACCAGCGGGGGGTCACAGATACGCAGTATTTT CSVVDQRGVTDTQYF
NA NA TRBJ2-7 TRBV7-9 TGTGCCAGCAGGGGGACGGGGGGCAGCGGGAACTACTACGAGCAGTACTTC CASRGTGGSGNYYEQYF
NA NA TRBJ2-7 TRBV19 TGTGCCAGTAGTACCGACTGGACTGCCTACGAGCAGTACTTC CASSTDWTAYEQYF
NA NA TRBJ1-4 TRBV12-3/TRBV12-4 TGTGCCAGCAGTTTCGACTCCGGAAGACTGTTTTTT CASSFDSGRLFF
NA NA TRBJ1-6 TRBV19 TGTGCCAGTAGTTCCCATTGGGGGGGGGATTCACCCCTCCACTTT CASSSHWGGDSPLHF
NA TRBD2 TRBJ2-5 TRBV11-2 TGTGCCAGCAGCCGAGCGGGGGGTTGGCAAGAGACCCAGTACTTC CASSRAGGWQETQYF
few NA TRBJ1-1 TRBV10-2 TGCGCCAGCAGTGATGCAGGGTTCCCCATGAACACTGAAGCTTTCTTT CASSDAGFPMNTEAFF
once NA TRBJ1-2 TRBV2 TGTGCCAGCACTAACACGGGGGGGACATCTAACTATGGCTACACCTTC CASTNTGGTSNYGYTF
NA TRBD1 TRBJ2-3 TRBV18 TGTGCCAGCTCAGACAGGGGAAGAGTTCGAGATACGCAGTATTTT CASSDRGRVRDTQYF
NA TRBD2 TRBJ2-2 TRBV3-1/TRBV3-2 TGTGCCAGCAGCCTGTGGGAGGGGACGGCCGGGGAGCTGTTTTTT CASSLWEGTAGELFF
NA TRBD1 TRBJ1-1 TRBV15 TGTGCCACCAGCAGAGATTCCGGGACAGGGGATCCCATGAACACTGAAGCTTTCTTT CATSRDSGTGDPMNTEAFF
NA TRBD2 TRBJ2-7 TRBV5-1 TGCGCCAGCAGCTTGTTAGCGGGAGGAAGCTACGAGCAGTACTTC CASSLLAGGSYEQYF
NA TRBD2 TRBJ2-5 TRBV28 TGTGCCAGCAACGCCTTGGTGGCGGGAGGTCTAGAGACCCAGTACTTC CASNALVAGGLETQYF
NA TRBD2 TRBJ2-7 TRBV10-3 TGTGCCATCAGCGCTGGGCGGACTAGCGGGGGAGCCTACGAGCAGTACTTC CAISAGRTSGGAYEQYF
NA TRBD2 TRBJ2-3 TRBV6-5 TGTGCCAGCAGTTCAAGAGGACTAGCGGGGCAGTATTTT CASSSRGLAGQYF
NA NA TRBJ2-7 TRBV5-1 TGCGCCAGCAGCCGTGGGGGGGCCGAATGGGACGAGCAGTACTTC CASSRGGAEWDEQYF
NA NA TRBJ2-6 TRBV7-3 TGTGCCAGCAGCTACCAGGGTTCTGGGGCCAACGTCCTGACTTTC CASSYQGSGANVLTF
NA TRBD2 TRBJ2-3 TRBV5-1 TGCGCCAGCAGCCTGACTAGCCCTTCGCAAGATACGCAGTATTTT CASSLTSPSQDTQYF
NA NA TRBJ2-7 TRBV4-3 TGCGCCAGCAGCCACAGGGTTTCCTACGAGCAGTACTTC CASSHRVSYEQYF
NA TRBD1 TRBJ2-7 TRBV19 TGTGCCAGTAGTATCCGCGGACAGGGGTACGACGAGCAGTACTTC CASSIRGQGYDEQYF
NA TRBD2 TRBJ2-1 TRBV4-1 TGCGCCAGCAGCCAAGATTTAAGCGGGGTGAGGAATGAGCAGTTCTTC CASSQDLSGVRNEQFF
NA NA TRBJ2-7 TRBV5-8 TGTGCCAGCAGCTTGAGGACAGCAAGAGGATACGAGCAGTACTTC CASSLRTARGYEQYF
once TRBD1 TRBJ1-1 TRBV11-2 TGTGCCAGCAGCTTAGAAGGGGGCCGGGACACTGAAGCTTTCTTT CASSLEGGRDTEAFF
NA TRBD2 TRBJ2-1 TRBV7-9 TGTGCCAGCAGCCTGGGACTAGCGAGCAATGAGCAGTTCTTC CASSLGLASNEQFF
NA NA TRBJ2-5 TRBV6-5 TGTGCCAGCAGTTACTCCGGGCAAGAGACCCAGTACTTC CASSYSGQETQYF
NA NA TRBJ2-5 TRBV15 TGTGCCACCAGCAGAGACCGACAAGCCGAGACCCAGTACTTC CATSRDRQAETQYF
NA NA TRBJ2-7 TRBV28 TGTGCCAGCAGTTTATTGCCGCCAGGCCCCTACGAGCAGTACTTC CASSLLPPGPYEQYF
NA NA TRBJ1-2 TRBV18 TGTGCCAGCTCACCGGACAGTTATGGCTACACCTTC CASSPDSYGYTF
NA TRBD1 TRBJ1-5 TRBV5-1 TGCGCCAGCAGCTTGGGTGGACAGGGGGCTAGTCAGCCCCAGCATTTT CASSLGGQGASQPQHF
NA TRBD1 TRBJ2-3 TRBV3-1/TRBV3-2 TGTGCCAGCAGCAGGGTGCGACAGGGAACCACAGATACGCAGTATTTT CASSRVRQGTTDTQYF